This TCR beta chain appears in the sequencing data of a study of follicular helper T cells after annual influenza vaccination (dated by TCRdb to 2016 to 2017). Context from the whole study: After each seasonal influenza vaccination, blood samples were collected on days 0, 7 and 28. To study recall of cTfh clones, some subjects were followed across successive annual vaccinations spanning the 2013-2014, 2014-2015 and 2015-2016 seasons. One week after vaccination, a second recruited cohort of approximately 11 subjects (Table S1) displayed a similar ICOS+CD38+ cTfh response. Six subjects had multi-year samples: four covered two vaccination seasons and two covered three seasons. Samples from 2013-2014 were cryopreserved, whereas samples from 2015 were processed immediately after collection. The investigation overall reported the following: A recurrent oligoclonal ICOS+CD38+ cTfh response containing tetramer and AIM influenza-specific clonotypes was recalled by successive annual vaccinations. ICOS+CD38+ cTfh clonality correlated with the frequency of that population, and its change correlated with the change in circulating plasmablast frequency. Only about 9-22% of analyzed cells yielded productive TCRB sequences, so sampling of rare clonotypes was not possible. Day 7 ICOS+CD38+ clones were most often found later in ICOS-CD38- cTfh, suggesting that subset may serve as a memory reservoir.

Explained via the paper, the time point label denotes: 2014-2015 season, 7 days after vaccination. Seasonal inactivated influenza vaccine (Fluvarix) was administered to adults, and sorted blood CD4 subsets were tracked by TCRB sequencing before and after vaccination. Subjects were considered eligible if community-dwelling and if influenza vaccine had not been received in the prior 6 months. Influenza vaccine contraindications, substance abuse, HIV/AIDS, active malignancy, immunomodulatory medication and active illness such as respiratory infection were included among the exclusion criteria. At each time point, somewhere between about 40 and 110 mL of blood was taken. Non-naive CD4+CXCR5+PD-1+ cells were defined as circulating Tfh and were sorted into ICOS+CD38+ and ICOS-CD38- fractions. Ficoll-Paque PLUS or SepMate separation was used to isolate PBMC. Before DNA extraction, cell subsets were sorted from PBMC on a BD FACS Aria.

Library preparation employed the immunoSEQ multiplex PCR assay. Adaptive Biotechnologies handled the TCRB amplification, library preparation, sequencing and preliminary bioinformatics at Survey level resolution. TCRB sequencing used multiplex PCR amplification of genomic DNA from sorted cTfh populations. The original methods were these. Clonality was calculated in R as 1 minus normalized Shannon entropy, and the Gini index was calculated with the R package ineq. Overlap score was the summed counts of shared sequences divided by total counts of all sequences in both compared samples. The significance of shared clonotypes was tested with Fisher's exact test, assuming a theoretical repertoire of 10^7 TCRB sequences. TCRdb's version of the immuneACCESS table is confined to in-frame rearrangements and falls short of the full clone set. An unresolved V gene accounts for under half of the shortfall where checked; the remainder is of unknown origin. V and J calls and clone size are given by that table; D and trimming were obtained from the DNA. Within this sample are about 7,800 clones, with around four fifths of them counted one time only. Of the sample, about 1.8% falls within the top ten clones.

In the case of this clone: This receptor's antigen is unknown. Within one base of it there is no much larger clone, and no base qualities were kept.

V is clipped by 6 bases and J by 5 bases, and the sequence between their germline boundaries is 17 bases long. CDR1 and CDR2 are read off the germline V gene as MDHEN and SYDVKM. Inclusive of the bounding cysteine and phenylalanine, the CDR3 is 15 residues long. The CDR3 DNA has 45 bases and is translated from base 1. This specimen was CXCR5+ CD38- circulating T follicular helper cells from blood, taken 7 days after influenza vaccination. The intended sense of this specimen's cell subset or site label: circulating Tfh, non-naive CD4+CXCR5+PD-1+ (ICOS+CD38+ or ICOS-CD38-). In this chain, TRBV28 is recombined with TRBJ2-1; the D gene is possibly TRBD1 or TRBD2, each agreeing over 5 bases. The receptor was isolated from an adult who received the influenza vaccine. The CDR3 reads as follows: CASRLMGVPNNEQFF. The sequenced DNA is TGTGCCAGCAGATTAATGGGGGTCCCAAACAATGAGCAGTTCTTC.